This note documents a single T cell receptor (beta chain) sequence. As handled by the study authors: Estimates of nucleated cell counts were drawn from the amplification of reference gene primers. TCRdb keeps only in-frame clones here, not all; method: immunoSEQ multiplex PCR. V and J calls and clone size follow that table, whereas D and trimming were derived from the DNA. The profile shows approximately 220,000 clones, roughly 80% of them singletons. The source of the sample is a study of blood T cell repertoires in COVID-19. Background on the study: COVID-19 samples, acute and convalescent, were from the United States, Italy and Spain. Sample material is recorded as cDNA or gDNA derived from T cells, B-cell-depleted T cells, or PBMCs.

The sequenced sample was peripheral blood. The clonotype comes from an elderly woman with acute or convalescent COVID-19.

The CDR3 sequence is CASSEGLGGGAGDTQYF. In DNA, the CDR3 is TGTGCCAGCAGCGAAGGGCTCGGCGGGGGGGCCGGGGATACGCAGTATTTT. The chain carries TRBV7-7 and TRBJ2-3, with 9 positions matching TRBD2. Germline loops: CDR1 SSHAT, CDR2 FNYEAQ (reference sequence). The V segment lost 5 bases and the J segment 6 bases; nucleotides outside the gene matches: 15. The CDR3 loop spans 17 amino acids.